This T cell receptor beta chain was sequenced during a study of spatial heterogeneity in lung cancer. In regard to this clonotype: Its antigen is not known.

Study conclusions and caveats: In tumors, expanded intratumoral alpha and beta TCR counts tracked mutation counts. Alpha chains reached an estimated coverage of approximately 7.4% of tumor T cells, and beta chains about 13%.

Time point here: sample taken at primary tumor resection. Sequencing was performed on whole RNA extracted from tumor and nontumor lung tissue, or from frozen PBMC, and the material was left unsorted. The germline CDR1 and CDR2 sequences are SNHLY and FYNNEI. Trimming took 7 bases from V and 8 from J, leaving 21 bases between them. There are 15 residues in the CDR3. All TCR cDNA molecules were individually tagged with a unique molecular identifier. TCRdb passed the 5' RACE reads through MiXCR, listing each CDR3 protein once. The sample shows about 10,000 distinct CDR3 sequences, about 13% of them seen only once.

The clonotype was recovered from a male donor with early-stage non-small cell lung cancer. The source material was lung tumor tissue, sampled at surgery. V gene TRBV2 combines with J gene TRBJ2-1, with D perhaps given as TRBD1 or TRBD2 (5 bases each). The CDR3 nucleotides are TGTGCCAGCACCTGGGACGGAGCCCCCACGGATGAGCAGTTCTTC. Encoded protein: CASTWDGAPTDEQFF.